This TCR beta chain was documented in a study of blood T cell repertoires in COVID-19. In the study overall: The United States, Italy and Spain supplied acute and convalescent COVID-19 samples. T cells, B-cell-depleted T cells, or PBMCs supplied cDNA or gDNA.

Per the authors' pipeline: Nucleated cell number was recorded as an estimate derived from reference gene primer amplification. Generated by immunoSEQ multiplex PCR, the TCRdb table keeps only in-frame clones and is missing some. The V and J calls and the clone size are those of that table, but D and trimming were determined from the DNA. The sample contains 200,000 to 300,000 clones, 80% to 90% of which appear only once. The TCR sequence derives from a middle-aged woman who had recovered from COVID-19. The sequenced material came from peripheral blood.

The CDR3 loop is CATSDLTGESNQPQHF. In DNA, the CDR3 is TGTGCCACCAGTGATCTGACAGGGGAGAGCAATCAGCCCCAGCATTTT. The rearrangement links TRBV24-1 to TRBJ1-5, with 8 bases aligning to TRBD1. Germline lookup yields CDR1 KGHDR and CDR2 SFDVKD. The CDR3 is 16 amino acids. V was pared by 3 bases and J by 1 base, with 4 bases of the junction left unmatched.